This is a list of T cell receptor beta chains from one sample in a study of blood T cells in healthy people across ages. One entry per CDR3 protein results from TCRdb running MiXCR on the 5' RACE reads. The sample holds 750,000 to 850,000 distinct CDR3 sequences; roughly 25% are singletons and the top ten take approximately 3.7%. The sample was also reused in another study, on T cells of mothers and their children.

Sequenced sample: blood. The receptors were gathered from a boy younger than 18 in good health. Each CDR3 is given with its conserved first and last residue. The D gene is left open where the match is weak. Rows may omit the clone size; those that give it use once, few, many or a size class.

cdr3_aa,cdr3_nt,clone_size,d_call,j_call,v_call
CAITTDSGAYGYTF,TGTGCCATTACTACGGACAGCGGTGCTTATGGCTACACCTTC,NA,NA,TRBJ1-2,TRBV5-8
CASKAPSGDEQYF,TGTGCCAGCAAGGCACCGAGCGGAGACGAGCAGTACTTC,few,NA,TRBJ2-7,TRBV27
CAWRAQVGQYF,TGTGCCTGGAGGGCCCAGGTCGGGCAGTACTTC,NA,NA,TRBJ2-7,TRBV30
CASSFNGAKNIQYF,TGTGCCAGCAGTTTTAATGGGGCCAAAAACATTCAGTACTTC,few,NA,TRBJ2-4,TRBV12-3/TRBV12-4
CSGGRGTGELFF,TGCAGTGGGGGGCGGGGTACCGGGGAGCTGTTTTTT,few,NA,TRBJ2-2,TRBV20-1
CASSFRQGRAFF,TGTGCCAGCAGTTTTAGGCAGGGGAGAGCTTTCTTT,NA,NA,TRBJ1-1,TRBV28
CASSQLGGNYGYTF,TGTGCCAGCAGCCAGTTGGGGGGAAACTATGGCTACACCTTC,NA,NA,TRBJ1-2,TRBV6-5
CAWSFRTGETQYF,TGTGCCTGGAGTTTTCGGACAGGAGAGACCCAGTACTTC,NA,TRBD1,TRBJ2-5,TRBV30
CASSLGGAGTQYF,TGTGCCAGCAGCTTAGGCGGGGCCGGGACCCAGTACTTC,NA,NA,TRBJ2-5,TRBV7-3
CASTSTATYEHYF,TGTGCCAGCACCTCGACAGCTACCTACGAGCACTACTTC,NA,NA,TRBJ2-1,TRBV6-2/TRBV6-3
CASRTRGNTEAFF,TGTGCCAGCAGGACAAGGGGGAACACTGAAGCTTTCTTT,few,NA,TRBJ1-1,TRBV2
CASSPRTANTEAFF,TGTGCCAGCAGTCCCCGGACGGCCAACACTGAAGCTTTCTTT,few,NA,TRBJ1-1,TRBV28
CASSPQTNEQFF,TGTGCCAGCTCACCACAAACGAATGAGCAGTTCTTC,NA,NA,TRBJ2-1,TRBV18
CASSRDRGANVLTF,TGTGCCAGCAGCAGGGATCGTGGGGCCAACGTCCTGACTTTC,NA,NA,TRBJ2-6,TRBV2
CSAPELYYGYTF,TGCAGTGCCCCGGAACTTTATTATGGCTACACCTTC,few,NA,TRBJ1-2,TRBV20-1
CASGRSDRGQNYGYTF,TGTGCCAGCGGGAGATCGGACAGGGGGCAAAACTATGGCTACACCTTC,few,TRBD1,TRBJ1-2,TRBV27
CASSYDRANYGYTF,TGCGCCAGCAGCTACGACAGGGCAAACTATGGCTACACCTTC,many,TRBD1,TRBJ1-2,TRBV5-1
CSVARSGETQYF,TGCAGCGTCGCTAGATCAGGGGAGACCCAGTACTTC,many,NA,TRBJ2-5,TRBV29-1
CAKRGDSNTEAFF,TGTGCCAAAAGGGGGGACTCGAACACTGAAGCTTTCTTT,NA,NA,TRBJ1-1,TRBV6-2/TRBV6-3
CASRYGGSDTQYF,TGTGCCAGCAGATACGGGGGGTCAGATACGCAGTATTTT,NA,TRBD2,TRBJ2-3,TRBV5-4
CASSVGLVRTGGDTEAFF,TGTGCCAGCAGCGTAGGTTTAGTGAGAACCGGCGGGGACACTGAAGCTTTCTTT,NA,NA,TRBJ1-1,TRBV9
CATSRDKGVAAYGYTF,TGTGCCACCAGCAGAGATAAGGGTGTGGCAGCCTATGGCTACACCTTC,NA,NA,TRBJ1-2,TRBV15
CASARVGGDYNSPLHF,TGTGCCAGCGCCAGGGTAGGGGGCGATTATAATTCACCCCTCCACTTT,few,TRBD1,TRBJ1-6,TRBV2
CASSQLSRHEQFF,TGCGCCAGCAGCCAACTGTCTAGACATGAGCAGTTCTTC,NA,NA,TRBJ2-1,TRBV14
CASSSGEMNTEAFF,TGTGCCAGCAGCAGTGGGGAAATGAACACTGAAGCTTTCTTT,few,NA,TRBJ1-1,TRBV7-6
CASSQSSGTDNSPLHF,TGTGCCAGCAGCCAGTCATCCGGGACAGATAATTCACCCCTCCACTTT,NA,TRBD1,TRBJ1-6,TRBV4-2
CASSGTGCEQYF,TGTGCCAGCAGTGGGACAGGCTGCGAGCAGTACTTC,NA,TRBD1,TRBJ2-7,TRBV2
CASSPSSQHTYEQYF,TGTGCCAGCAGTCCCTCCTCCCAGCATACCTACGAGCAGTACTTC,NA,NA,TRBJ2-7,TRBV7-9
CASSLVARAGAIAKNIQYF,TGTGCCAGCAGCTTAGTTGCCAGGGCGGGGGCAATAGCCAAAAACATTCAGTACTTC,few,NA,TRBJ2-4,TRBV13
CASSHPPAGYRYNEQFF,TGTGCCAGCAGCCACCCACCGGCAGGGTATCGATACAATGAGCAGTTCTTC,few,NA,TRBJ2-1,TRBV28
CAISVGELYEQYF,TGTGCCATCAGTGTCGGAGAACTTTACGAGCAGTACTTC,NA,NA,TRBJ2-7,TRBV10-3
CASSSTGTSVQNIQYF,TGTGCCAGCAGTTCAACCGGGACTAGCGTACAAAACATTCAGTACTTC,few,TRBD2,TRBJ2-4,TRBV28
CASSVETSRRDGELFF,TGCGCCAGCAGCGTCGAGACAAGTCGTCGGGACGGGGAGCTGTTTTTT,NA,NA,TRBJ2-2,TRBV4-3
CASRLADRRETQYF,TGCGCCAGCAGGCTAGCCGACCGGAGAGAGACCCAGTACTTC,few,NA,TRBJ2-5,TRBV5-1
CASNKLAGTAQYF,TGCGCCAGCAACAAACTAGCGGGGACGGCCCAGTACTTC,once,TRBD2,TRBJ2-5,TRBV5-1
CASSPQGAGTGELFF,TGTGCCAGCAGCCCTCAGGGAGCGGGCACCGGGGAGCTGTTTTTT,few,NA,TRBJ2-2,TRBV11-2
CASREEYGDSGNTIYF,TGTGCCAGCAGGGAAGAATACGGAGACTCTGGAAACACCATATATTTT,NA,NA,TRBJ1-3,TRBV6-1
CASSVEPTYYYGYTF,TGTGCCAGCAGCGTAGAACCGACCTACTACTATGGCTACACCTTC,NA,NA,TRBJ1-2,TRBV9
CASSVSGTGGLNQPQHF,TGTGCCAGCAGTGTCTCCGGGACAGGGGGCCTCAATCAGCCCCAGCATTTT,few,TRBD1,TRBJ1-5,TRBV12-3/TRBV12-4
CASSQWDRYYGYTF,TGTGCCAGCAGCCAGTGGGACCGATACTATGGCTACACCTTC,NA,NA,TRBJ1-2,TRBV11-2
CAISEASGKETQYF,TGTGCCATCAGTGAGGCTTCAGGGAAAGAGACCCAGTACTTC,NA,NA,TRBJ2-5,TRBV10-3
CSASPRGGGTEAFF,TGCAGTGCTAGCCCCCGGGGGGGAGGCACTGAAGCTTTCTTT,NA,NA,TRBJ1-1,TRBV20-1
CASSRPGNMADTQYF,TGTGCCAGCAGCCGACCGGGTAATATGGCAGATACGCAGTATTTT,NA,NA,TRBJ2-3,TRBV28
CASTQTGYGYTF,TGTGCCAGCACCCAAACCGGTTATGGCTACACCTTC,few,NA,TRBJ1-2,TRBV13
CASSSSGTSGGLAKNIQYF,TGTGCCAGCAGTTCCTCCGGGACTAGCGGGGGTTTAGCCAAAAACATTCAGTACTTC,once,TRBD2,TRBJ2-4,TRBV28
CASSLMGGDNTEAFF,TGTGCCAGCAGCTTAATGGGGGGGGATAACACTGAAGCTTTCTTT,few,NA,TRBJ1-1,TRBV11-2
CASSQVGGGPYNEQFF,TGTGCCAGCAGCCAAGTCGGCGGGGGACCCTACAATGAGCAGTTCTTC,NA,TRBD2,TRBJ2-1,TRBV3-1
CASSAPGGATQFF,TGTGCCAGCAGCGCCCCTGGGGGAGCCACGCAGTTCTTC,NA,NA,TRBJ2-1,TRBV9
CASSQAAENEKLFF,TGCGCCAGCAGCCAAGCGGCAGAAAATGAAAAACTGTTTTTT,NA,NA,TRBJ1-4,TRBV4-1
CASSLYLAGGSVQFF,TGTGCCAGCAGCTTATATCTAGCGGGAGGGTCCGTACAGTTCTTC,NA,TRBD2,TRBJ2-1,TRBV7-9
CASRSAGGPETQYF,TGTGCCAGCAGGTCAGCGGGGGGGCCGGAGACCCAGTACTTC,many,TRBD2,TRBJ2-5,TRBV28
CASSYSVWVNEQFF,TGTGCCAGCAGTTACTCTGTGTGGGTCAATGAGCAGTTCTTC,few,NA,TRBJ2-1,TRBV6-5
CASSTRGGFEETQYF,TGTGCCAGCAGCACGCGGGGGGGCTTTGAAGAGACCCAGTACTTC,NA,TRBD2,TRBJ2-5,TRBV5-5
CASRNNAGQLGYGYTF,TGTGCCAGCAGAAACAACGCGGGACAGTTAGGCTATGGCTACACCTTC,NA,TRBD1,TRBJ1-2,TRBV7-8
CASGLASQLNTEAFF,TGTGCCAGCGGCTTAGCGAGTCAACTGAACACTGAAGCTTTCTTT,NA,NA,TRBJ1-1,TRBV7-2
CASSIGYGGFADTQYF,TGTGCCAGCAGCATTGGGTACGGGGGGTTTGCAGATACGCAGTATTTT,few,TRBD2,TRBJ2-3,TRBV27
CASSQDRVLAGELFF,TGCGCCAGCAGCCAAGACAGGGTCCTAGCCGGGGAGCTGTTTTTT,NA,NA,TRBJ2-2,TRBV4-3